This TCR beta chain was captured in a study of blood T cell repertoires in COVID-19. Libraries were prepared by immunoSEQ multiplex PCR; TCRdb keeps only in-frame clonotypes and omits some of them. The sample lists about 400,000 clones, about 89% seen once, with 0.95% to 1.5% in the top ten. The CDR3 spans 15 residues. Germline CDR1 is SGHRS and CDR2 is YFSETQ. V was trimmed by 4 bases and J by 1 base, leaving 14 bases between them. The chain is built from TRBV5-1 and TRBJ1-1, with a tentative D call TRBD1 (6 bases). Sequences were obtained from peripheral blood. This clonotype was sampled from a middle-aged man with acute or convalescent COVID-19. In DNA form, the CDR3 reads TGCGCCAGCAGCATACCGACAGGCCAGAACACTGAAGCTTTCTTT. This encodes CASSIPTGQNTEAFF.